The rows below give T cell receptor beta chains drawn from one sample of a study. TCRdb reanalysed the RT-PCR reads using MiXCR and keeps one entry per CDR3 protein. The repertoire includes hundreds of thousands of distinct CDR3 sequences, approximately 15% of them detected once, and roughly 3.9% sits in the top ten. Source material: memory CD4+ T cells from blood. Source of these receptors: a female donor in good health, serving as a healthy control. The CDR3 runs from the conserved cysteine through the conserved F or W. Each record gives: J gene, clone size, V gene, D gene, CDR3 protein, CDR3 DNA. A D gene is named only where the DNA matches it firmly. For some rows the clone size is stated as once, few or many, or as a class when expanded; others skip it.

TRBJ2-1 | - | TRBV5-2 | - | CASSTELAGGRGDEQFF | TGTGCCAGCAGCACCGAACTAGCGGGAGGGCGGGGGGATGAGCAGTTCTTC
TRBJ2-5 | - | TRBV29-1 | - | CSVEYSEETQYF | TGCAGCGTTGAATACAGTGAGGAGACCCAGTACTTC
TRBJ2-3 | - | TRBV20-1 | TRBD2 | CSATLSGGRPFTDTQYF | TGCAGTGCTACCCTCAGCGGGGGACGGCCCTTCACAGATACGCAGTATTTT
TRBJ1-3 | few | TRBV7-2 | - | CASSPGYGNTIYF | TGTGCCAGCAGCCCGGGGTATGGAAACACCATATATTTT
TRBJ2-1 | - | TRBV7-2 | - | CASSSFRDKDRNEQFF | TGTGCCAGCAGCTCCTTCCGGGACAAGGATCGCAATGAGCAGTTCTTC
TRBJ2-5 | many | TRBV5-1 | - | CASSLVYGDEETQYF | TGCGCCAGCAGCTTGGTCTATGGAGACGAGGAGACCCAGTACTTC
TRBJ2-1 | few | TRBV3-1 | TRBD2 | CASSPSQRGGHNEQFF | TGTGCCAGCAGCCCCTCCCAGCGGGGGGGGCACAATGAGCAGTTCTTC
TRBJ2-7 | - | TRBV27 | - | CASSLYSRSSYEQYF | TGTGCCAGCAGTTTATATTCGCGGAGCTCCTACGAGCAGTACTTC
TRBJ2-2 | few | TRBV20-1 | - | CSASRSVGELFF | TGCAGTGCTTCTCGTTCCGTCGGGGAGCTGTTTTTT
TRBJ1-2 | - | TRBV28 | TRBD1 | CASSLSARPGQENYGYTF | TGTGCCAGCAGTTTGAGCGCAAGGCCGGGACAGGAGAACTATGGCTACACCTTC
TRBJ2-7 | - | TRBV7-9 | - | CASSFTSGYEQYF | TGTGCCAGCAGCTTCACCTCGGGGTACGAGCAGTACTTC
TRBJ2-3 | few | TRBV5-1 | - | CASSLVGWSTDTQYF | TGCGCCAGCAGCTTGGTCGGGTGGAGCACAGATACGCAGTATTTT
TRBJ2-7 | - | TRBV6-1 | - | CASSEAWGDEQYF | TGTGCCAGCAGTGAAGCGTGGGGGGATGAGCAGTACTTC
TRBJ2-5 | - | TRBV2 | TRBD1 | CASNDPSGTGSETQYF | TGTGCCAGCAATGACCCCTCCGGGACAGGGTCGGAGACCCAGTACTTC